One sample yielded the 26 T cell receptor beta chains listed below, sequenced in a study of graft-versus-host responses after intestinal transplantation. No antigen has been assigned to these receptors. Profiled with immunoSEQ multiplex PCR; TCRdb holds only in-frame clones, not every one. The sample has fewer than 95,000 clones, over 90% seen once. The sample here was unstimulated CD4+ T cells sorted from spleen or lymph node cells, taken before transplant. The source is a human donor who was the organ donor for an intestinal transplant.

V and J are TRBV4-2 and TRBJ2-5, with D tentatively TRBD2 (5 bases). The V gene's germline CDR1 is LGHNA and CDR2 YNFKEQ. The V and J ends lost 5 bases and 11 bases respectively, with 15 bases between them. The CDR3 covers 12 residues. The CDR3 spells CASSFTRDLQYF. CDR3 bases: TGTGCCAGCAGCTTCACTAGAGATTTGCAGTACTTC.

The V and J genes are TRBV7-9 and TRBJ1-1; no firm D call. This CDR3 region has 16 residues. Germline V gene data show CDR1 as SEHNR and CDR2 as FQNEAQ (reference sequence). Between the trimmed V and J ends, which lost 1 base and 0 bases, there was a span of 12 bases. The CDR3: CASSLGTGPLNTEAFF. CDR3 nucleotide sequence: TGTGCCAGCAGCTTAGGGACGGGTCCCTTGAACACTGAAGCTTTCTTT.

J is TRBJ2-5 and V is TRBV6-1; no clear D. The DNA end favors TRBJ2-7, so the J call may be wrong. The length of the CDR3 is 13 residues. Germline V gene sequence: CDR1 MNHNS, CDR2 SASEGT. CDR3 bases: TGTGCCAGCAGCCAACAGAAGTCCTACGAGCAGTACTTC. This encodes CASSQQKSYEQYF.

This clone showed up just once. The chain employs TRBV10-3 and TRBJ1-1; D not certain. The V gene lost 10 bases and the J gene lost 0 bases, with 15 bases spanning the gap. The CDR3 length is 14 residues. Germline V CDR1 and CDR2: ENHRY, SYGVKD. CDR3 protein: CASSSLRVNTEAFF. The DNA for the CDR3 is TGTGCCAGCAGCTCCTTGAGGGTGAACACTGAAGCTTTCTTT.

DNA of the CDR3: TGTGCCAGCAGCCCAGCTAGCGGGGGGGCCCGGGAGCTGTTTTTT. Its translation is CASSPASGGARELFF. The chain combines TRBV7-2 with TRBJ2-2, with 12 bases lining up with TRBD2. Germline loops: CDR1 SGHTA, CDR2 FQGNSA. The CDR3 is 15 amino acids. V trimming: 5 bases; J trimming: 9 bases; junction bases outside the gene matches: 7.

This rearrangement joins TRBV28 to TRBJ1-1; maybe TRBD1 (5 bases). V gave up 2 bases and J gave up 2 bases, with 12 bases separating them. Germline V CDR1 and CDR2: MDHEN, SYDVKM. The CDR3 has 15 amino acids. The CDR3 is CASSLRGETNTEAFF. CDR3 in DNA: TGTGCCAGCAGTTTAAGGGGTGAAACTAACACTGAAGCTTTCTTT.

The chain joins TRBV15 to TRBJ1-5; 9 bases are shared with TRBD1. The CDR3 loop spans 15 amino acids. J gave up 6 bases and V 4 bases, and 7 bases lay outside the gene matches. The germline V gene encodes CDR1 LNHNV and CDR2 YYDKDF (reference sequence). The CDR3 DNA reads TGTGCCACCAGCAAAACCGGGACAGGGATTCAGCCCCAGCATTTT. This gives the protein CATSKTGTGIQPQHF.

The chain recombines TRBV5-6 with TRBJ2-5; the D gene is possibly TRBD1 (6 bases). Germline loops: CDR1 SGHDT, CDR2 YYEEEE. V was trimmed by 2 bases and J by 5 bases, leaving 22 bases between them. This CDR3 region has 17 residues. The CDR3 sequence is CASSFVDRTTYGETQYF. CDR3 nucleotides: TGTGCCAGCAGCTTTGTTGACAGGACCACTTACGGGGAGACCCAGTACTTC.

This clone was counted once. The V gene is TRBV6-5, the J gene TRBJ1-5, with no clear D. V lost 2 bases to trimming and J lost 7 bases, with 9 bases between them. This CDR3 has 13 amino acids. The germline V gene has CDR1 MNHEY and CDR2 SVGAGI. The CDR3 sequence is CASSYRLGQPQHF. The DNA of the CDR3 is TGTGCCAGCAGTTACCGGCTCGGCCAGCCCCAGCATTTT.

As to this clone: An end of the junction differs from the germline gene, which may be a read error. The rearrangement uses TRBV30 and TRBJ1-2; TRBD1 is a possible D gene (6 bases). This CDR3 is 13 amino acids long. Germline CDR1 is GTSNPN and CDR2 is SVGIG (reference sequence). The CDR3 nucleotides are TGTGCCTGGAGTGTGGCCGGGACATATTTCTGTCACTTC. It yields the protein CAWSVAGTYFCHF.

In this sample, this clone turned up once. This rearrangement joins TRBV19 to TRBJ1-6; 8 bases are shared with TRBD1. Per germline, CDR1 LNHDA and CDR2 SQIVND (reference sequence). After removal of 4 bases from V and 9 bases from J, the junction contained 11 bases not matched to a gene. The CDR3 has 16 residues. The CDR3 loop reads CASSKAIGTGGSPLHF. The CDR3 nucleotides are TGTGCCAGTAGTAAGGCGATCGGGACAGGAGGTTCACCCCTCCACTTT.

The chain recombines TRBV5-1 with TRBJ2-5, with TRBD2 identical over 8 bases. The trim removed 3 bases at V and 0 bases at J, leaving 13 bases unmatched. The length of the CDR3 is 18 residues. Germline CDR1 and CDR2: SGHRS and YFSETQ. The CDR3 here is CASSSLPSGGGYQETQYF. Here the CDR3 DNA reads TGCGCCAGCAGCTCGCTCCCCTCGGGCGGGGGGTACCAAGAGACCCAGTACTTC.

This sequence joins TRBV5-1 and TRBJ1-1, with D possibly TRBD1 on 6 matching bases. Per germline, CDR1 SGHRS and CDR2 YFSETQ. The CDR3 contains 17 residues. V lost 3 bases and J 1 base, leaving 19 bases between the germline ends. The CDR3 protein is CASSSRTLGQPNTEAFF. CDR3 bases: TGCGCCAGCAGCTCGAGAACCCTAGGACAGCCGAACACTGAAGCTTTCTTT. The full variable domain, its missing parts supplied by reference TRBV5-1 and TRBJ1-1, is KAGVTQTPRYLIKTRGQQVTLSCSPISGHRSVSWYQQTPGQGLQFLFEYFSETQRNKGNFPGRFSGRQFSNSRSEMNVSTLELGDSALYLCASSSRTLGQPNTEAFFGQGTRLTVV.

V gene TRBV7-6 combines with J gene TRBJ1-3; D call uncertain. Trimming left V 3 bases short and J 0 bases short, with 6 bases between. The CDR3 spans 14 residues. CDR1 and CDR2 (germline): SGHVS, FNYEAQ. CDR3 DNA sequence: TGTGCCAGCAGCTTGGGTCACTCTGGAAACACCATATATTTT. Protein sequence: CASSLGHSGNTIYF.

This chain joins TRBV5-1 and TRBJ1-4; D ambiguous. The CDR3 contains 15 residues. The V end was cut by 2 bases, the J end by 7 bases, with 15 bases between. CDR1 SGHRS and CDR2 YFSETQ come from the germline V gene. The chain's CDR3 is CASSFDTGRGEKLFF. DNA of the CDR3: TGCGCCAGCAGCTTCGATACTGGGCGCGGTGAAAAACTGTTTTTT.

The chain is built from TRBV28 and TRBJ1-5, with 9 positions matching TRBD1. Germline V gives CDR1 MDHEN, CDR2 SYDVKM. The V and J ends lost 4 bases and 6 bases, in that order; junction bases with no gene match: 10. The CDR3 length is 16 residues. CDR3 protein: CASSSKDRGFGQPQHF. The CDR3 DNA is TGTGCCAGCAGTTCAAAAGACAGGGGGTTCGGTCAGCCCCAGCATTTT.

The chain uses TRBV5-1 and TRBJ2-1, with 7 bases fitting TRBD1. Germline V lookup: CDR1 SGHRS, CDR2 YFSETQ. This CDR3 has 17 residues. V was clipped by 0 bases and J by 3 bases; unmatched bases: 9. The CDR3 coding sequence is TGCGCCAGCAGCTTGGTAGGGACAGCGACAAACTACAATGAGCAGTTCTTC. Its translation: CASSLVGTATNYNEQFF.

About this clone: At one end the junction does not follow the germline gene, possibly because of a read error. Other DNA sequences from this sample encode an identical CDR3 as well. The chain links TRBV19 to TRBJ2-3; D gene ambiguous. CDR3 length: 13 amino acids. The V gene's germline CDR1 is LNHDA and CDR2 SQIVND (reference sequence). The CDR3 coding sequence is TGTGCCAGCAGTAAAACTAACGCAGATACGCAGTATTTT. Protein sequence: CASSKTNADTQYF.

This clone appeared a single time. The V call is TRBV28, the J call TRBJ2-7; perhaps TRBD1 as D (6 bases). This CDR3 has 14 amino acids. CDR1 is MDHEN, CDR2 SYDVKM, per germline. Trimming removed 6 bases from V and 9 bases from J, with 21 bases in between. The CDR3 loop is CASSTGQLPWGQYF. CDR3 sequence (DNA): TGTGCCAGCAGCACCGGACAGCTCCCCTGGGGGCAGTACTTC.

The chain carries TRBV14 and TRBJ2-1, with D possibly being TRBD2 (5 bases). The CDR3 consists of 16 residues. CDR1 is SGHDN, CDR2 FVKESK, per germline. V lost 3 bases, J lost 6 bases, and 18 bases lay in between. The CDR3, as DNA: TGTGCCAGCAGCCAGCTAAAAACTAGTCTTGGCAATGAGCAGTTCTTC. Residues: CASSQLKTSLGNEQFF.

The table lists this clone with a count of one. The chain combines TRBV28 with TRBJ2-7, with no clear D. Germline V lookup: CDR1 MDHEN, CDR2 SYDVKM. V gave up 7 bases and J gave up 2 bases, with 12 bases separating them. The CDR3 is 13 residues long. CDR3: CASMRSVTYEQYF. The DNA for the CDR3 is TGTGCCAGCATGCGGTCAGTTACCTACGAGCAGTACTTC.

The chain uses TRBV18 and TRBJ2-7, with 8 bases matching TRBD2. The CDR3 has 16 amino acids. Unmatched junction bases numbered 16, after V lost 5 bases and J lost 7 bases. The germline gives CDR1 KGHSH, CDR2 LQKENI. CDR3 region: CASSATTGGPVAEQYF. DNA for the CDR3: TGTGCCAGCTCAGCAACAACGGGGGGGCCGGTAGCGGAGCAGTACTTC.

This clone was seen a few times. V and J are TRBV28 and TRBJ1-3, with 7 nucleotides matching TRBD1. CDR1 MDHEN and CDR2 SYDVKM come from the germline V gene. Trimming at V came to 5 bases and at J to 4 bases, leaving 5 bases not matched to a gene. The CDR3 has 14 amino acids. CDR3 in amino acids: CASSGDSLGNTIYF. The CDR3 region has the DNA TGTGCCAGCAGTGGGGACAGCTTAGGAAACACCATATATTTT.

J is TRBJ1-5 and V is TRBV6-1, with 8 positions matching TRBD1. Germline V gene data show CDR1 as MNHNS and CDR2 as SASEGT. The CDR3 has 17 residues. V was pared by 4 bases and J by 4 bases, with 12 bases of the junction left unmatched. CDR3 region: CASSVEDRALRNQPQHF. In DNA form, the CDR3 reads TGTGCCAGCAGTGTTGAGGACAGGGCACTACGAAATCAGCCCCAGCATTTT.

This chain links TRBV28 with TRBJ2-7; no firm D call. V shed 8 bases and J shed 0 bases, with 14 bases lying between them. The CDR3 sequence is 14 residues long. In germline, CDR1 is MDHEN, CDR2 SYDVKM. As DNA, the CDR3 is TGTGCCAGCGATGGACGGACCAGCTCCTACGAGCAGTACTTC. Translating gives CASDGRTSSYEQYF.

This rearrangement joins TRBV5-4 to TRBJ1-5; D gene unclear. Germline V CDR1 and CDR2: SGHNT, YYREEE (reference sequence). This CDR3 is 14 amino acids long. Trimming took off 3 bases at V and 6 bases at J, with 13 bases between the two ends. Here the CDR3 DNA reads TGTGCCAGCAGCTCTTCCTTGGGAGGTCAGCCCCAGCATTTT. Translating it yields CASSSSLGGQPQHF.